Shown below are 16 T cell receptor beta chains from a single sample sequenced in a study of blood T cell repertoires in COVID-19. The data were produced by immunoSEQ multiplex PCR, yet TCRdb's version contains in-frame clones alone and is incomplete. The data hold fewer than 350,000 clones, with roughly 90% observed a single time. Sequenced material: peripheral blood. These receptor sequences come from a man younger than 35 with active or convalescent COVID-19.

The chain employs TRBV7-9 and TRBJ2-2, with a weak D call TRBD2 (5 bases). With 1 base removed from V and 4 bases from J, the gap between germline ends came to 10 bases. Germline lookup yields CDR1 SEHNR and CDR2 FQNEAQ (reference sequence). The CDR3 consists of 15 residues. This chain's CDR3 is CASSLGGPSTGELFF. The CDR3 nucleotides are TGTGCCAGCAGCTTAGGAGGGCCTAGCACCGGGGAGCTGTTTTTT.

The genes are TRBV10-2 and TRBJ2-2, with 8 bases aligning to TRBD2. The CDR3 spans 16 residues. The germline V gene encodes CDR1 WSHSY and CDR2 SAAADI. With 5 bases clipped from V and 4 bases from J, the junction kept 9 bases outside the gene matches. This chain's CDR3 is CASSRVGGGSTGELFF. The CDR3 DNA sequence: TGCGCCAGCAGTAGGGTTGGCGGGGGGTCCACCGGGGAGCTGTTTTTT.

CDR3 in DNA: TGCGCCAGCAGTGAGAATCCCGAGGGCGTGAACACTGAAGCTTTCTTT. It translates to CASSENPEGVNTEAFF. The chain carries TRBV10-1 and TRBJ1-1; no definite D call. The germline V gene encodes CDR1 WNHNN and CDR2 SYGVQD (reference sequence). The CDR3 runs 16 residues. Trimming removed 2 bases at V and 0 bases at J, with 13 bases between.

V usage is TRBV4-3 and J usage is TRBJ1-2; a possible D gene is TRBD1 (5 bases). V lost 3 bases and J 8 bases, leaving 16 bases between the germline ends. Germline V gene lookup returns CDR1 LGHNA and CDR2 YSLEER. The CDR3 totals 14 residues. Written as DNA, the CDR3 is TGCGCCAGCAGCCACCTTTCGGAGGGGTCGGGCTACACCTTC. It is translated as CASSHLSEGSGYTF.

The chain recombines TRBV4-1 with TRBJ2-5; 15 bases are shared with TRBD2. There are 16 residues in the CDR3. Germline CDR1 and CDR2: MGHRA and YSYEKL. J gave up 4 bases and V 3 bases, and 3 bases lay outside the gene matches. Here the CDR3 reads CASSHWTSGGGETQYF. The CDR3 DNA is TGCGCCAGCAGCCACTGGACTAGCGGGGGGGGAGAGACCCAGTACTTC.

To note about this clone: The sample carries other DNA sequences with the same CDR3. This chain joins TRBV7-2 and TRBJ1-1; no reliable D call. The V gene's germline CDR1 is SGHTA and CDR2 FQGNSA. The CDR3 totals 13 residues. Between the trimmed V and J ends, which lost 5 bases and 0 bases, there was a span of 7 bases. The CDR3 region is CASSPGLNTEAFF. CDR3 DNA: TGTGCCAGCAGCCCGGGTCTGAACACTGAAGCTTTCTTT.

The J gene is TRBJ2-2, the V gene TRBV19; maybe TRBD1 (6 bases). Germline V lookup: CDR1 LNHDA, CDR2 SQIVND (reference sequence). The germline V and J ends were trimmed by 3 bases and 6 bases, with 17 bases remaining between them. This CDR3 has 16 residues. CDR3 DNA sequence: TGTGCCAGTAGTATGAACCAGGGGTTAGTTTCCGGGGAGCTGTTTTTT. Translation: CASSMNQGLVSGELFF.

The CDR3 nucleotides are TGTGCCAGTAGTATAGAGGGGACAGATAATTCACCCCTCCACTTT. Its protein is CASSIEGTDNSPLHF. This chain joins TRBV19 and TRBJ1-6; 7 bases fit TRBD1. Germline values: CDR1 LNHDA, CDR2 SQIVND (reference sequence). The CDR3 sequence is 15 residues long. V lost 0 bases to trimming and J lost 5 bases; unmatched junction nucleotides: 1.

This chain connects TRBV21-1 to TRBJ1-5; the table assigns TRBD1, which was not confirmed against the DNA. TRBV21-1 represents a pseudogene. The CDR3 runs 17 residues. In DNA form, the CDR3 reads TGTGCCAGCAGCGCCCTAGGGGACAGGGAGCGGCATCAGCCCCAGCATTTT. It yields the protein CASSALGDRERHQPQHF.

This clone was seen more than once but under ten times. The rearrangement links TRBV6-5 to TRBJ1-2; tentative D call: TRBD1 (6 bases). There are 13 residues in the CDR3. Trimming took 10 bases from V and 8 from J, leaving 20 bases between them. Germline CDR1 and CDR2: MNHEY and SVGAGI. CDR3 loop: CATFSPGTSGYTF. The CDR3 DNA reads TGTGCCACATTCTCTCCCGGGACATCCGGCTACACCTTC.

The CDR3 bases are TGTGCCAGCAGCACCACAGGGGGCTGGGCCAAAAACATTCAGTACTTC. It is translated as CASSTTGGWAKNIQYF. This chain links TRBV3-1 (or the pseudogene TRBV3-2) with TRBJ2-4; 9 bases match TRBD1. CDR1 is LGHDT, CDR2 YNNKEL, per germline (reference sequence). The CDR3 sequence is 16 residues long. Trimming at V came to 5 bases and at J to 1 base, leaving 6 bases not matched to a gene.

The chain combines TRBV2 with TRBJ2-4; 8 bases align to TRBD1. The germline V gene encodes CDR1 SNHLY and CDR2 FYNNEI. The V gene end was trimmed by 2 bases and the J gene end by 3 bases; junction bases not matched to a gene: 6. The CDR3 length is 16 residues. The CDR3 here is CASSERTGWSKNIQYF. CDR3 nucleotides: TGTGCCAGCAGTGAAAGGACAGGGTGGAGCAAAAACATTCAGTACTTC.

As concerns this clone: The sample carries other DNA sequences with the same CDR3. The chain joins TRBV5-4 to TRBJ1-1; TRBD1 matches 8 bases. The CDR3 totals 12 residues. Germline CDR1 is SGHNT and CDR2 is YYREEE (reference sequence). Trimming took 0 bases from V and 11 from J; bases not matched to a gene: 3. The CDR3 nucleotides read TGTGCCAGCAGCTTGGATCGGACAGGGGCTTTCTTT. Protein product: CASSLDRTGAFF.

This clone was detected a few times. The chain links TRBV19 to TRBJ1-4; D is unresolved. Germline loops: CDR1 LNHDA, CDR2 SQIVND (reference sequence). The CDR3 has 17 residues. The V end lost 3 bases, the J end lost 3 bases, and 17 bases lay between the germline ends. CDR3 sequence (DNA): TGTGCCAGTAGTATTGGGAGAGGGCGGCACCCTAATGAAAAACTGTTTTTT. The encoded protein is CASSIGRGRHPNEKLFF.

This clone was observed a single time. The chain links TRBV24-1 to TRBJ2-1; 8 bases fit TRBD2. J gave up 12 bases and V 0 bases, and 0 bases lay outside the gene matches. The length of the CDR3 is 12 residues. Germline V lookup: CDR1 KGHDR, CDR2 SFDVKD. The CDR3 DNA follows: TGTGCCACCAGTGATTTGCGGGGGGGGCAGTTCTTC. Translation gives CATSDLRGGQFF.

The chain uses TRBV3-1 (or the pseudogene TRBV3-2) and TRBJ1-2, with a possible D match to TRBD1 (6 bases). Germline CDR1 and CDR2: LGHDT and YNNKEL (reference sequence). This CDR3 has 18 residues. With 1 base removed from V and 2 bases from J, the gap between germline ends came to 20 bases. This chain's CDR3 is CASSQAPGTGQPNYGYTF. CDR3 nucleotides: TGTGCCAGCAGCCAAGCCCCCGGGACCGGACAGCCAAACTATGGCTACACCTTC.